This T cell receptor beta chain was sequenced in a study of blood T cell repertoires in COVID-19. Study-level background: Samples taken during acute and convalescent COVID-19 were collected in the United States, Italy and Spain. In each case, the material was cDNA or gDNA derived from T cells, B-cell-depleted T cells, or PBMCs.

Original processing methods: Estimated nucleated cell counts came from reference gene primer amplification. TCRdb's table, derived via immunoSEQ multiplex PCR, lists solely in-frame clones and lacks some. V and J calls and clone size are copied from that table; D and trimming were computed from the DNA. The data contain roughly 250,000 clones, around 83% of them singletons. The TCR was taken from a man aged 35-49 years with active or convalescent COVID-19. The specimen was peripheral blood.

The CDR3 loop is CASADRGGNQPQHF. The CDR3 nucleotides are TGTGCCAGCGCGGATCGGGGTGGCAATCAGCCCCAGCATTTT. V usage is TRBV19 and J usage is TRBJ1-5; no firm D call. The V and J ends lost 9 bases and 2 bases respectively, with 14 bases between them. This CDR3 contains 14 residues. Germline CDR1 reads LNHDA; CDR2 reads SQIVND (reference sequence).